A single sample is the source of the 3 T cell receptor beta chains below, sequenced in a study of metastatic and nonmetastatic thyroid tumors. Using MiXCR, TCRdb reanalyzed the PCR reads. The repertoire holds tens of thousands of clones, around 14% seen once, with about 3.6% in the top ten. Thyroid surgery had not been preceded by any treatment in any patient. Sequencing used blood. The source is a female donor with papillary thyroid cancer or a benign thyroid nodule (not recorded which). Some clones in this sample may be carry-over from other donors' samples.

This clone was seen at least ten times. This chain joins TRBV6-6 and TRBJ2-4, with D perhaps TRBD1 or TRBD2 (5 bases each). Per germline, CDR1 MNHNY and CDR2 SVGAGI (reference sequence). The ends were cut back, 2 bases at V and 2 bases at J, with 7 bases in the middle. The CDR3 extends over 14 amino acids. CDR3: CASSYTGPKNIQYF. In nucleotides, the CDR3 is TGTGCCAGCAGTTACACGGGGCCCAAAAACATTCAGTACTTC.

This clone was recorded many times. The CDR3 sequence is CSAPSVVDNEQFF. CDR3 in DNA: TGCAGTGCTCCCTCCGTGGTTGACAATGAGCAGTTCTTC. The chain uses TRBV20-1 and TRBJ2-1, with D hard to call. The CDR3 is 13 amino acids. Trimming left V 5 bases short and J 5 bases short, with 13 bases between. CDR1 and CDR2 (germline): DFQATT, SNEGSKA (reference sequence).

This clone has a count of ten or more. J is TRBJ1-1 and V is TRBV7-3; 10 positions agree with TRBD1. Trimming cost V 3 bases and J 8 bases; bases outside gene matches: 6. Germline V CDR1 and CDR2: SGHTA, FQGTGA. The CDR3 length is 14 residues. CDR3 residues: CASSLGTGAREAFF. As DNA, the CDR3 is TGTGCCAGCAGCTTGGGGACAGGGGCGCGCGAAGCTTTCTTT.